This is a list of T cell receptor beta chains from one sample in a study of T cell clonotyping in hematopoietic cell transplantation. Profiled with immunoSEQ multiplex PCR; TCRdb holds only in-frame clones, not every one. The sample has under 45,000 clones; roughly 88% are singletons. Sequences were obtained from peripheral blood mononuclear cells. The receptor source for this set is a middle-aged woman in good health. Some clones in this sample may be carry-over from other donors' samples. Each CDR3 is given with its conserved first and last residue. D genes are given only for firm matches. Expanded clones are given a class, and other clones once, few, many or no size at all.

j_call | v_call | d_call | clone_size | cdr3_nt | cdr3_aa
TRBJ2-7 | TRBV10-3 | - | - | TGTGCCATCAGTGAGTCGTTCCCGACCGGGACACCTTACGAGCAGTACTTC | CAISESFPTGTPYEQYF
TRBJ2-1 | TRBV5-1 | TRBD2 | - | TGCGCCAGCAGCTGGGTTAGCAGCGGGGAATACAATGAGCAGTTCTTC | CASSWVSSGEYNEQFF
TRBJ1-5 | TRBV10-3 | - | - | TGTGCCATCGCTGTCGGGGGGGGACAGCCCCAGCATTTT | CAIAVGGGQPQHF
TRBJ2-3 | TRBV5-8 | TRBD2 | - | TGTGCCAGCAGCTTGCTTACTAGCGGGGCCCACACAGATACGCAGTATTTT | CASSLLTSGAHTDTQYF
TRBJ2-3 | TRBV5-1 | - | - | TGCGCCAGCAGCTTGGCCGTGGGGATTGAGACGCAGTATTTT | CASSLAVGIETQYF
TRBJ1-1 | TRBV6-4 | - | - | TGTGCCAGCAGTGTCTTATTTGGGGACACTGAAGCTTTCTTT | CASSVLFGDTEAFF
TRBJ2-3 | TRBV2 | TRBD2 | once | TGTGCCAGCAGCATGAGCGGGAGGGCCGGCACAGATACGCAGTATTTT | CASSMSGRAGTDTQYF
TRBJ1-2 | TRBV28 | - | - | TGTGCCAGCGGGGAAAGCACGGACTATGGCTACACCTTC | CASGESTDYGYTF
TRBJ2-1 | TRBV7-3 | TRBD2 | - | TGTGCCAGCAGCTCGACTAGCGCCAATGAGCAGTTCTTC | CASSSTSANEQFF
TRBJ2-7 | TRBV5-1 | TRBD2 | - | TGCGCCAGCAGCTCTACCGGGACTACAATCGGCGAGCAGTACTTC | CASSSTGTTIGEQYF
TRBJ1-4 | TRBV6-5 | - | - | TGTGCCAGCAGTCAACGGGGTACCTCGGGTGAAAAACTGTTTTTT | CASSQRGTSGEKLFF
TRBJ1-3 | TRBV10-3 | TRBD1 | - | TGTGCCATCAGTGGACAGGGCGAGGCTGGAAACACCATATATTTT | CAISGQGEAGNTIYF
TRBJ2-2 | TRBV25-1 | - | once | TGTGCCAGCCGTCGGGGTTACACCGGGGAGCTGTTTTTT | CASRRGYTGELFF
TRBJ2-1 | TRBV5-6 | TRBD1 | - | TGTGCCAGCAGCCCGGGACAGGGTGAGCAGTTCTTC | CASSPGQGEQFF
TRBJ1-1 | TRBV7-9 | - | - | TGTGCCAGCAGCTTAGGGTTATATCCTGAAGCTTTCTTT | CASSLGLYPEAFF
TRBJ2-1 | TRBV28 | - | - | TGTGCCAGCAGTTTACGACCCGGGTACAATGAGCAGTTCTTC | CASSLRPGYNEQFF
TRBJ2-7 | TRBV5-1 | TRBD2 | - | TGCGCCAGCAGGTCTAGACTAGCGGGAGGGGTCGGCGAGCAGTACTTC | CASRSRLAGGVGEQYF
TRBJ2-6 | TRBV28 | - | - | TGTGCCAGCAGTTTTGGGGAGGCGATCTCTGGGGCCAACGTCCTGACTTTC | CASSFGEAISGANVLTF
TRBJ2-5 | TRBV6-6 | - | - | TGTGCCAGCAGTTCCCGACAGGAACAAGAGACCCAGTACTTC | CASSSRQEQETQYF
TRBJ1-5 | TRBV6-1 | - | - | TGTGCCAGCAGAAGGGGTTTTGGCAATCAGCCCCAGCATTTT | CASRRGFGNQPQHF
TRBJ1-1 | TRBV5-4 | - | - | TGTGCCAGCAGCTCCAGGGTAGGTACTGAAGCTTTCTTT | CASSSRVGTEAFF
TRBJ2-3 | TRBV13 | TRBD2 | - | TGTGCCAGCAGACGCGGACTAGCGGAGCGCACAGATACGCAGTATTTT | CASRRGLAERTDTQYF
TRBJ1-5 | TRBV28 | - | - | TGTGCCAGCAGCCCCCCCCGGACCGTGAATCAGCCCCAGCATTTT | CASSPPRTVNQPQHF
TRBJ1-4 | TRBV7-9 | - | - | TGTGCCAGCAGACGTGACCACGGAGGGGAAAAACTGTTTTTT | CASRRDHGGEKLFF
TRBJ2-3 | TRBV7-8 | - | few | TGTGCCAGCAGCCTCTCCGTCGCAGATACGCAGTATTTT | CASSLSVADTQYF
TRBJ1-5 | TRBV7-9 | TRBD1 | - | TGTGCCAGCAGCTTAACAGGGGATCAGCCCCAGCATTTT | CASSLTGDQPQHF
TRBJ1-4 | TRBV6-6 | - | - | TGTGCCAGCAGTTACTCAGGGGTGGGGGATGAAAAACTGTTTTTT | CASSYSGVGDEKLFF
TRBJ1-2 | TRBV5-1 | - | - | TGCGCCAGCAGTCCATCGAGTCTACCTTCCCGAGGCTACACCTTC | CASSPSSLPSRGYTF
TRBJ1-2 | TRBV27 | - | - | TGTGCCACCACGTCAGGACGGGGCCATGGCTACACCTTC | CATTSGRGHGYTF
TRBJ1-1 | TRBV29-1 | - | - | TGCAGCGTTGAATCAGGGGTGATGAACACTGAAGCTTTCTTT | CSVESGVMNTEAFF
TRBJ1-1 | TRBV28 | - | - | TGTGCCAGCAGCCGACGAGGGACATATGAAGCTTTCTTT | CASSRRGTYEAFF
TRBJ2-1 | TRBV5-4 | - | - | TGTGCCAGCAGCCCGGGACGTGCCCGGTACAATGAGCAGTTCTTC | CASSPGRARYNEQFF
TRBJ1-1 | TRBV6-4 | TRBD1 | - | TGTGCCAGCAGCCGGGACAGGGAGACTGAAGCTTTCTTT | CASSRDRETEAFF
TRBJ2-5 | TRBV5-1 | TRBD1 | - | TGCGCCAGCAGCTCCGAGGGGGCTTTCGAGACCCAGTACTTC | CASSSEGAFETQYF
TRBJ2-1 | TRBV5-1 | TRBD2 | once | TGCGCCAGCAGCCTTCGGGGGGAGTACAATGAGCAGTTCTTC | CASSLRGEYNEQFF
TRBJ2-5 | TRBV19 | - | - | TGTGCCAGTAGTACCCACCGGGGGGCACGGGAGACCCAGTACTTC | CASSTHRGARETQYF
TRBJ2-7 | TRBV19 | TRBD1 | - | TGTGCCAGTAGTATAGTCCGGGACAGCGGATACGAGCAGTACTTC | CASSIVRDSGYEQYF
TRBJ2-7 | TRBV5-1 | - | once | TGCGCCAGCAGCTTGGTTAGCGCCTACTACGAGCAGTACTTC | CASSLVSAYYEQYF